Shown below are 17 T cell receptor beta chains from a single sample sequenced in a study of cytotoxic CD8 clonotypes in ibrutinib-treated CLL. The protocol was immunoSEQ multiplex PCR, while the TCRdb copy is restricted to in-frame clones and leaves out a portion. Of 130,000 to 150,000 clones in the sample, around 80% were seen once. This sample comprised PBMCs, obtained after 12 months of ibrutinib treatment. Receptor source: a human donor with chronic lymphocytic leukemia.

The V and J genes are TRBV7-2 and TRBJ2-7; 9 bases are shared with TRBD2. Germline V gene lookup returns CDR1 SGHTA and CDR2 FQGNSA. The V and J ends lost 5 bases and 4 bases, in that order; junction bases with no gene match: 9. The CDR3 sequence is 15 residues long. The CDR3 protein is CASSHRLAVEYEQYF. In DNA, the CDR3 is TGTGCCAGCAGCCACCGACTAGCGGTGGAGTACGAGCAGTACTTC.

The J gene is TRBJ2-1, the V gene TRBV5-1, with D tentatively TRBD1 (6 bases). Germline V lookup: CDR1 SGHRS, CDR2 YFSETQ. The V end was cut by 4 bases, the J end by 9 bases, with 17 bases between. The CDR3 loop spans 14 amino acids. The CDR3 sequence is CASSPPDRDGEQFF. Written as DNA, the CDR3 is TGCGCCAGCAGCCCCCCGGACAGAGATGGTGAGCAGTTCTTC.

The DNA for the CDR3 is TGCGCCAGCAGCTTCGGCGTTGCGCAAGAGACCCAGTACTTC. Protein product: CASSFGVAQETQYF. V and J are TRBV5-1 and TRBJ2-5; no reliable D call. The CDR3 runs 14 residues. V was clipped by 2 bases and J by 2 bases, with 10 bases between them. CDR1 and CDR2 from the germline V gene are SGHRS and YFSETQ. The variable domain in full, with the rest retrieved from reference TRBV5-1 and TRBJ2-5, is KAGVTQTPRYLIKTRGQQVTLSCSPISGHRSVSWYQQTPGQGLQFLFEYFSETQRNKGNFPGRFSGRQFSNSRSEMNVSTLELGDSALYLCASSFGVAQETQYFGPGTRLLVL.

The CDR3 region has the DNA TGTGCCAGCTCACCACTAGGCCTCCATCAGCCCCAGCATTTT. Protein sequence: CASSPLGLHQPQHF. The chain has TRBV18 and TRBJ1-5; no definite D call. This CDR3 region has 14 residues. Looked up from germline, CDR1 is KGHSH and CDR2 is LQKENI. The V gene lost 1 base and the J gene lost 5 bases, with 9 bases spanning the gap. Variable domain in full (rest from reference TRBV18 and TRBJ1-5): NAGVMQNPRHLVRRRGQEARLRCSPMKGHSHVYWYRQLPEEGLKFMVYLQKENIIDESGMPKERFSAEFPKEGPSILRIQQVVRGDSAAYFCASSPLGLHQPQHFGDGTRLSIL.

This rearrangement joins TRBV14 to TRBJ2-1; D is ambiguous. In germline, CDR1 is SGHDN, CDR2 FVKESK. This CDR3 comprises 16 residues. The V gene lost 3 bases and the J gene lost 0 bases, with 12 bases spanning the gap. The CDR3 here is CASSHRSRSSYNEQFF. CDR3 in DNA: TGTGCCAGCAGCCATCGTAGCCGTAGCTCCTACAATGAGCAGTTCTTC.

CDR3 in DNA: TGTGCCAGTAGTAAGCGGGAGCCCCCCAATGAGCAGTTCTTC. It is translated as CASSKREPPNEQFF. The V call is TRBV19, the J call TRBJ2-1; 8 bases are a match to TRBD2. The CDR3 covers 14 residues. V was pared by 4 bases and J by 6 bases, with 5 bases of the junction left unmatched. Germline CDR1 LNHDA, CDR2 SQIVND (reference sequence).

Only a few counts were recorded for this clone. The chain has TRBV19 and TRBJ1-5, with 7 bases identical to TRBD1. From germline, CDR1 is LNHDA and CDR2 SQIVND (reference sequence). The V and J ends lost 6 bases and 7 bases, in that order; junction bases with no gene match: 9. The CDR3 length is 14 residues. The CDR3 nucleotides read TGTGCCAGTAGACAACGACAGGGCCCCCAGCCCCAGCATTTT. Residues: CASRQRQGPQPQHF.

The chain carries TRBV4-2 and TRBJ2-7; D unclear. V was trimmed by 0 bases and J by 6 bases, leaving 6 bases between them. The V gene's germline CDR1 is LGHNA and CDR2 YNFKEQ. The CDR3 spans 12 residues. The CDR3 reads CASSQDRVEQYF. The CDR3 coding sequence is TGTGCCAGCAGCCAAGACCGGGTCGAGCAGTACTTC.

This sequence joins TRBV5-4 and TRBJ2-7, with 8 bases identical to TRBD2. The length of the CDR3 is 14 residues. The junction had 4 bases not matched to a gene; V was cut back by 4 bases and J by 1 base. Germline assignment: CDR1 SGHNT and CDR2 YYREEE (reference sequence). The CDR3 region is CASSGAGVSYEQYF. DNA of the CDR3: TGTGCCAGCAGCGGAGCGGGAGTTTCCTACGAGCAGTACTTC.

The chain has TRBV7-2 and TRBJ2-2; 10 bases align to TRBD2. The germline V gene encodes CDR1 SGHTA and CDR2 FQGNSA. The V and J ends lost 2 bases and 3 bases, in that order; junction bases with no gene match: 6. The length of the CDR3 is 17 residues. The CDR3 protein is CASSLPGLAAYTGELFF. CDR3 nucleotides: TGTGCCAGCAGCTTACCAGGACTAGCGGCTTACACCGGGGAGCTGTTTTTT. The full variable domain, its missing parts supplied by reference TRBV7-2 and TRBJ2-2, is GAGVSQSPSNKVTEKGKDVELRCDPISGHTALYWYRQSLGQGLEFLIYFQGNSAPDKSGLPSDRFSAERTGGSVSTLTIQRTQQEDSAVYLCASSLPGLAAYTGELFFGEGSRLTVL.

The chain combines TRBV2 with TRBJ2-7; D possibly corresponds to TRBD2 (5 bases). This CDR3 region has 14 residues. The germline V and J ends were trimmed by 6 bases and 2 bases, with 14 bases remaining between them. The germline V gene has CDR1 SNHLY and CDR2 FYNNEI. CDR3 in DNA: TGTGCCAGCAGAGTTTCCGCGAGGGCCTACGAGCAGTACTTC. It translates to CASRVSARAYEQYF.

V and J are TRBV15 and TRBJ1-1, with D unclear. CDR1 is LNHNV and CDR2 is YYDKDF in the germline V gene (reference sequence). The CDR3 runs to 21 residues. V lost 5 bases to trimming and J lost 0 bases, with 31 bases between them. Here the CDR3 reads CATSSSPTEEPYRHMNTEAFF. The CDR3 DNA reads as TGTGCCACCAGCTCCAGTCCCACAGAGGAGCCGTATCGACATATGAACACTGAAGCTTTCTTT.

The rearrangement links TRBV11-3 to TRBJ2-2, with D uncertain. CDR3 length: 15 residues. Trimming shortened V by 4 bases and J by 6 bases, and 15 bases separated the two germline ends. Germline V gene sequence: CDR1 SGHNT, CDR2 YENEEA. Here the CDR3 DNA reads TGTGCCAGCAGCTGGGGAAGGACCATGTCCGGGGAGCTGTTTTTT. Protein product: CASSWGRTMSGELFF. Full variable domain (rest looked up from reference TRBV11-3 and TRBJ2-2): EAGVVQSPRYKIIEKKQPVAFWCNPISGHNTLYWYLQNLGQGPELLIRYENEEAVDDSQLPKDRFSAERLKGVDSTLKIQPAELGDSAVYLCASSWGRTMSGELFFGEGSRLTVL.

The gene calls are TRBV6-6 and TRBJ1-1, with a possible D match to TRBD1 (5 bases). The CDR3 is 14 amino acids. Germline CDR1 MNHNY, CDR2 SVGAGI (reference sequence). The germline V and J ends were trimmed by 2 bases and 7 bases, with 14 bases remaining between them. CDR3 region: CASSYRDQSGEAFF. The CDR3 DNA reads as TGTGCCAGCAGTTACCGGGACCAGTCGGGTGAAGCTTTCTTT.

The rearrangement links TRBV2 to TRBJ2-2, with TRBD2 matching over 8 bases. Trimming at V came to 8 bases and at J to 4 bases, leaving 6 bases not matched to a gene. The germline CDR1 and CDR2 sequences are SNHLY and FYNNEI. This CDR3 is built from 14 residues. The CDR3 bases are TGTGCCAGCGGGGAGCGGGAGACCACCGGGGAGCTGTTTTTT. Translation gives CASGERETTGELFF.

The V gene is TRBV5-1, the J gene TRBJ2-7; 7 bases line up with TRBD1. Germline-derived CDR1 and CDR2 are SGHRS and YFSETQ. Trimming took 4 bases from V and 1 from J; bases not matched to a gene: 5. The CDR3 sequence is 14 residues long. The CDR3 DNA is TGCGCCAGCAGCCTCCGACAGGGTTCCTACGAGCAGTACTTC. Amino acids: CASSLRQGSYEQYF.

V is TRBV7-3 and J is TRBJ2-7; the match to TRBD2 covers 7 bases. CDR3 length: 15 amino acids. J was trimmed by 3 bases and V by 6 bases; bases with no gene match: 11. CDR1 is SGHTA and CDR2 is FQGTGA in the germline V gene. The CDR3 spells CASSFSGGSVYEQYF. Written as DNA, the CDR3 is TGTGCCAGCAGTTTCTCGGGGGGATCGGTCTACGAGCAGTACTTC. Variable domain in full (rest from reference TRBV7-3 and TRBJ2-7): GAGVSQTPSNKVTEKGKYVELRCDPISGHTALYWYRQSLGQGPEFLIYFQGTGAADDSGLPNDRFFAVRPEGSVSTLKIQRTERGDSAVYLCASSFSGGSVYEQYFGPGTRLTVT.